This TCR beta chain was found in a study of blood T cell repertoires in COVID-19. Overall study context: From T cells, B-cell-depleted T cells, or PBMCs came the material, which was cDNA or gDNA.

Using immunoSEQ multiplex PCR, the repertoire was profiled, and TCRdb retains in-frame clones only, with some absent. The repertoire consists of approximately 52,000 clones, with less than 95% occurring once and the leading ten covering roughly 3%. This receptor was identified in a human donor in a cohort sampled during active COVID-19. Sequencing was done on a sample of peripheral blood.

The CDR3 DNA reads as TGTGCCAGCAGCTTCGCGTCTAGCGGGCAGTTCTTC. It translates to CASSFASSGQFF. This chain connects TRBV11-2 to TRBJ2-1, with 7 bases matching TRBD2. CDR1 is SGHAT and CDR2 is FQNNGV in the germline V gene. The ends lost 3 bases at V and 12 bases at J; junction bases unmatched: 5. The CDR3 length is 12 residues.